A selection of T cell receptor beta chains follows, all from one sample in a study of T-cell memory formation after mild COVID-19. TCRdb called the 5' RACE reads again in MiXCR, with one record for every CDR3 protein. The sample records 550,000 to 650,000 distinct CDR3 sequences, approximately 15% being singletons. Sequencing was performed on PBMCs or a T cell subset sorted from them (not recorded which). The receptors derive from an adult woman who had mild COVID-19 (a few samples of this study predate the infection). Cell type and time point are not known. Each CDR3 is given with its conserved first and last residue. Fields, in order: D gene, V gene, J gene, clone size, CDR3 protein, CDR3 DNA. A D gene is named only where the DNA matches it firmly. Rows give clone size only sometimes, using once, few, many, or a class for an expanded clone.

TRBD1	TRBV7-2	TRBJ1-1	few	CASSLVGQGALGAFF	TGTGCCAGCAGCTTAGTAGGGCAGGGGGCACTGGGGGCTTTCTTT
TRBD1	TRBV5-1	TRBJ2-2	few	CASLGQGANTGELFF	TGCGCCAGCCTTGGACAGGGGGCGAACACCGGGGAGCTGTTTTTT
-	TRBV3-1	TRBJ2-3	-	CASSQAVLTRRTDTQYF	TGTGCCAGCAGCCAAGCGGTCCTGACAAGACGCACAGATACGCAGTATTTT
TRBD1	TRBV15	TRBJ2-7	-	CATSVGQGTYEQYF	TGTGCCACCAGCGTCGGACAGGGCACCTACGAGCAGTACTTC
-	TRBV5-1	TRBJ1-4	-	CASSLEQLGEKLFF	TGCGCCAGCAGCTTGGAACAATTGGGAGAAAAACTGTTTTTT
-	TRBV7-2	TRBJ1-6	few	CASSRNRDRNSPLHF	TGTGCCAGCAGTCGGAACCGGGACCGAAATTCACCCCTCCACTTT
-	TRBV7-6	TRBJ2-3	-	CASSLVPRSTDTQYF	TGTGCCAGCAGCTTAGTACCCAGGAGCACAGATACGCAGTATTTT
-	TRBV12-3/TRBV12-4	TRBJ1-1	few	CASSLYGKRTEAFF	TGTGCCAGCAGTTTATACGGGAAAAGGACTGAAGCTTTCTTT
TRBD1	TRBV7-8	TRBJ1-1	-	CASSQARGRMGENTEAFF	TGTGCCAGCAGCCAAGCCAGGGGGCGCATGGGCGAGAACACTGAAGCTTTCTTT
-	TRBV12-3/TRBV12-4	TRBJ2-2	-	CASSPDTTSAGANGELFF	TGTGCCAGCAGTCCCGACACTACTAGCGCGGGGGCAAACGGGGAGCTGTTTTTT
-	TRBV10-3	TRBJ2-7	-	CAISDRGSRDEQYF	TGTGCCATCAGTGACCGGGGGTCCCGGGACGAGCAGTACTTC
-	TRBV27	TRBJ2-1	few	CASSIRGTGNEQFF	TGTGCCAGCAGTATCAGGGGCACTGGTAATGAGCAGTTCTTC
-	TRBV6-1	TRBJ1-6	-	CASSEWGSPLHF	TGTGCCAGCAGTGAGTGGGGTTCACCCCTCCACTTT
-	TRBV28	TRBJ1-2	-	CASSLSDGYGYTF	TGTGCCAGCAGTTTAAGCGACGGCTATGGCTACACCTTC
-	TRBV7-6	TRBJ2-5	-	CASSFAPKGETQYF	TGTGCCAGCAGCTTTGCCCCTAAAGGAGAGACCCAGTACTTC
-	TRBV4-2	TRBJ2-5	-	CASSQDVTNQETQYF	TGTGCCAGCAGCCAAGATGTAACGAACCAAGAGACCCAGTACTTC
-	TRBV12-3/TRBV12-4	TRBJ1-5	few	CASKGTAASQPQHF	TGTGCCAGCAAGGGGACGGCGGCCTCTCAGCCCCAGCATTTT
TRBD2	TRBV6-5	TRBJ2-3	few	CASSTGTSGGRTDTQYF	TGTGCCAGCAGTACCGGGACTAGCGGGGGGCGGACAGATACGCAGTATTTT
TRBD2	TRBV10-3	TRBJ2-5	few	CAASPGLAGLETQYF	TGTGCCGCCTCCCCGGGACTAGCGGGCTTGGAGACCCAGTACTTC
TRBD2	TRBV25-1	TRBJ2-7	-	CASAVAGNAYF	TGTGCCAGCGCCGTAGCGGGAAATGCGTACTTC
TRBD1	TRBV12-3/TRBV12-4	TRBJ1-1	-	CASSGQGALEAFF	TGTGCCAGCAGCGGACAGGGGGCTTTGGAAGCTTTCTTT
TRBD2	TRBV30	TRBJ2-1	few	CAWSMKAGVEQFF	TGTGCCTGGAGTATGAAAGCGGGAGTTGAGCAGTTCTTC
-	TRBV5-1	TRBJ2-1	few	CASSLTSGVVYNEQFF	TGCGCCAGCAGCTTGACGTCGGGGGTGGTCTACAATGAGCAGTTCTTC
TRBD1	TRBV5-1	TRBJ2-7	few	CASSLSGTGIYEQYF	TGCGCCAGCAGCTTGTCCGGGACAGGGATCTACGAGCAGTACTTC
-	TRBV7-9	TRBJ2-2	-	CASRYQDTGELFF	TGTGCCAGCAGATACCAGGACACCGGGGAGCTGTTTTTT
-	TRBV6-6	TRBJ1-3	-	CASSYGLGLSGNTIYF	TGTGCCAGCAGTTACGGACTAGGTCTCTCTGGAAACACCATATATTTT
TRBD1	TRBV7-9	TRBJ2-1	-	CASSPTGTGTVEQFF	TGTGCCAGCAGCCCCACCGGGACAGGGACTGTTGAGCAGTTCTTC
-	TRBV14	TRBJ2-7	few	CASSQGAVSYEQYF	TGTGCCAGCAGCCAAGGGGCCGTTTCCTACGAGCAGTACTTC
TRBD1	TRBV5-1	TRBJ2-7	few	CASSMGQEEAYEQYF	TGCGCCAGCAGTATGGGACAGGAAGAAGCCTACGAGCAGTACTTC
TRBD2	TRBV7-2	TRBJ2-1	-	CASSLEGAGVVNEQFF	TGTGCCAGCAGCTTAGAGGGTGCGGGAGTAGTCAATGAGCAGTTCTTC
TRBD2	TRBV20-1	TRBJ2-3	-	CSASRGLAGGDTQYF	TGCAGTGCTAGTCGTGGACTAGCGGGTGGGGATACGCAGTATTTT
-	TRBV5-1	TRBJ1-1	-	CASSPRQALNTEAFF	TGCGCCAGCAGCCCCCGACAGGCCCTGAACACTGAAGCTTTCTTT
-	TRBV20-1	TRBJ2-1	-	CSARDRGVYGYNEQFF	TGCAGTGCTAGAGATCGAGGGGTTTACGGCTACAATGAGCAGTTCTTC